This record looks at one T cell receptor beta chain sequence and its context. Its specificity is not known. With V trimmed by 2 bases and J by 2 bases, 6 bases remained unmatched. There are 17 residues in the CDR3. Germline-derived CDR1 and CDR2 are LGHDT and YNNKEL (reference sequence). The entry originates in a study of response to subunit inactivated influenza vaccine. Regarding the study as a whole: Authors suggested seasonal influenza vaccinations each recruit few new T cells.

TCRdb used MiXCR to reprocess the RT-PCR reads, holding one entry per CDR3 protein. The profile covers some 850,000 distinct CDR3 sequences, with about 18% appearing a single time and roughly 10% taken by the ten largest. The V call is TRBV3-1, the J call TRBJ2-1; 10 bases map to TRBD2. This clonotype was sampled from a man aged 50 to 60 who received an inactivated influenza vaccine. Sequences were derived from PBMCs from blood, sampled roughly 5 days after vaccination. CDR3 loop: CASSQTLAGETYNEQFF. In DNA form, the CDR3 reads TGTGCCAGCAGCCAAACGCTAGCGGGAGAAACCTACAATGAGCAGTTCTTC.